This T cell receptor beta chain was captured by sequencing in a study of beta chain features in type 1 diabetes. Since all of the isolated RNA was reverse transcribed, expressed TCRB transcripts were what got sequenced. Assay: immunoSEQ multiplex PCR; the TCRdb copy retains only in-frame clones and omits some. The sample consists of hundreds of thousands of clones, roughly 15% of them appearing once. CDR1 is KGHSH, CDR2 LQKENI, per germline. The trim removed 5 bases at V and 1 base at J, leaving 1 base unmatched. CDR3 size: 14 residues. V is TRBV18 and J is TRBJ2-7; 11 bases match TRBD1. The TCR was taken from a woman between 18 and 30 years old in good health. Input material: naive CD4+ T cells from blood. The chain's CDR3 is CASSGTGGSYEQYF. CDR3 sequence (DNA): TGTGCCAGCTCAGGGACAGGGGGTTCCTACGAGCAGTACTTC.